The rows below give T cell receptor beta chains drawn from one sample of a study of blood T cell repertoires in COVID-19. Only in-frame clones appear in the TCRdb table, and some are missing; sequencing was by immunoSEQ multiplex PCR. The sample yields approximately 47,000 clones, more than 75% seen once. The sample consisted of peripheral blood. The receptor set was obtained from a woman aged 60 to 75 with acute or convalescent COVID-19. Each CDR3 is given with its conserved first and last residue. D genes are given only for firm matches. Only part of the rows carry a size: once, few, many, or a class if the clone is expanded.

V: TRBV5-6; J: TRBJ1-3; size: NA; D: NA; CDR3: CASSSTGRRGSSGNTIYF; DNA: TGTGCCAGCAGCTCCACTGGTAGGAGGGGATCTTCTGGAAACACCATATATTTT
V: TRBV15; J: TRBJ2-3; size: NA; D: TRBD2; CDR3: CATSRGLASDTQYF; DNA: TGTGCCACCAGCAGAGGACTAGCGAGCGATACGCAGTATTTT
V: TRBV4-2; J: TRBJ1-1; size: NA; D: NA; CDR3: CASTWGGAEAFF; DNA: TGTGCCAGCACCTGGGGGGGAGCTGAAGCTTTCTTT
V: TRBV24-1; J: TRBJ2-1; size: NA; D: TRBD1; CDR3: CATSGARQGGYEQFF; DNA: TGTGCCACCAGTGGGGCGAGACAGGGCGGCTATGAGCAGTTCTTC
V: TRBV12-3/TRBV12-4; J: TRBJ1-6; size: once; D: NA; CDR3: CASSLGGTFLHF; DNA: TGTGCCAGCAGTTTGGGCGGGACCTTCCTCCACTTT
V: TRBV6-1; J: TRBJ2-3; size: NA; D: TRBD1; CDR3: CASSEYPGQGARDTQYF; DNA: TGTGCCAGCAGTGAATACCCGGGACAGGGGGCGAGAGATACGCAGTATTTT
V: TRBV5-1; J: TRBJ1-3; size: NA; D: NA; CDR3: CASSQDSGNTIYF; DNA: TGCGCCAGCAGCCAGGACAGCGGAAACACCATATATTTT
V: TRBV5-5; J: TRBJ2-3; size: NA; D: TRBD1; CDR3: CASSLGGTVGTDTQYF; DNA: TGTGCCAGCAGCTTGGGGGGGACAGTCGGAACAGATACGCAGTATTTT
V: TRBV7-8; J: TRBJ1-3; size: NA; D: NA; CDR3: CASSSQGQSLNTIYF; DNA: TGTGCCAGCAGCTCCCAAGGACAGTCGCTAAACACCATATATTTT
V: TRBV28; J: TRBJ1-4; size: once; D: NA; CDR3: CASSFGGASNEKLFF; DNA: TGTGCCAGCAGTTTTGGGGGGGCAAGTAATGAAAAACTGTTTTTT
V: TRBV7-2; J: TRBJ1-2; size: NA; D: NA; CDR3: CASSLSQAPQGGYTF; DNA: TGTGCCAGCAGCTTGAGCCAGGCTCCCCAGGGTGGCTACACCTTC
V: TRBV5-3; J: TRBJ1-2; size: NA; D: NA; CDR3: CARSLSPQGFDGYTF; DNA: TGTGCCAGAAGCTTGTCGCCCCAGGGATTTGATGGCTACACCTTC
V: TRBV18; J: TRBJ1-1; size: once; D: NA; CDR3: CASSPGQNTEAFF; DNA: TGTGCCAGCTCACCAGGCCAGAACACTGAAGCTTTCTTT
V: TRBV15; J: TRBJ1-5; size: NA; D: NA; CDR3: CATSRAFGGIGDQPQHF; DNA: TGTGCCACCAGCAGAGCCTTTGGGGGGATAGGAGATCAGCCCCAGCATTTT
V: TRBV5-8; J: TRBJ2-5; size: NA; D: NA; CDR3: CASSLGRYQETQYF; DNA: TGTGCCAGCAGCTTGGGGAGGTACCAAGAGACCCAGTACTTC
V: TRBV19; J: TRBJ1-5; size: NA; D: TRBD1; CDR3: CASRTTGYSNQPQHF; DNA: TGTGCCAGTAGGACGACAGGGTATAGCAATCAGCCCCAGCATTTT
V: TRBV29-1; J: TRBJ1-1; size: NA; D: TRBD1; CDR3: CSAGRDSRTEAFF; DNA: TGCAGCGCCGGCAGGGACAGCCGGACTGAAGCTTTCTTT
V: TRBV11-3; J: TRBJ2-3; size: NA; D: NA; CDR3: CASSSTGTTDTQYF; DNA: TGTGCCAGCAGCTCAACCGGGACTACAGATACGCAGTATTTT
V: TRBV7-9; J: TRBJ2-2; size: NA; D: TRBD2; CDR3: CASSLAGSGRAGELFF; DNA: TGTGCCAGCAGCTTAGCGGGCTCGGGGAGGGCCGGGGAGCTGTTTTTT
V: TRBV7-2; J: TRBJ2-7; size: NA; D: TRBD2; CDR3: CASSSTSGRRTYEQYF; DNA: TGTGCCAGCAGCTCGACTAGCGGGAGGAGGACCTACGAGCAGTACTTC
V: TRBV21-1; J: TRBJ1-5; size: few; D: NA; CDR3: CAGDSNQPQHF; DNA: TGTGCCGGAGATAGCAATCAGCCCCAGCATTTT
V: TRBV7-2; J: TRBJ1-4; size: NA; D: NA; CDR3: CASSLWGLNEKLFF; DNA: TGTGCCAGCAGCTTATGGGGGCTTAATGAAAAACTGTTTTTT
V: TRBV30; J: TRBJ1-1; size: NA; D: NA; CDR3: CAWSPGAGYTEAFF; DNA: TGTGCCTGGAGCCCAGGGGCAGGTTACACTGAAGCTTTCTTT
V: TRBV5-1; J: TRBJ1-6; size: NA; D: TRBD1; CDR3: CASTGQGVNSPLHF; DNA: TGCGCCAGCACGGGACAGGGAGTGAATTCACCCCTCCACTTT
V: TRBV7-2; J: TRBJ1-1; size: NA; D: NA; CDR3: CASSLGTGSNTEAFF; DNA: TGTGCCAGCAGCTTGGGCACGGGATCGAACACTGAAGCTTTCTTT
V: TRBV6-1; J: TRBJ2-4; size: once; D: NA; CDR3: CASSETPTGGLNIQYF; DNA: TGTGCCAGCAGTGAAACCCCCACGGGGGGCTTAAACATTCAGTACTTC
V: TRBV3-1/TRBV3-2; J: TRBJ2-1; size: NA; D: TRBD2; CDR3: CASSLGLAGANEQFF; DNA: TGTGCCAGCAGCCTTGGACTAGCGGGAGCTAATGAGCAGTTCTTC
V: TRBV12-5; J: TRBJ1-2; size: NA; D: NA; CDR3: CASGSGTPRDGYTF; DNA: TGTGCTAGTGGTTCCGGGACACCAAGGGATGGCTACACCTTC
V: TRBV5-1; J: TRBJ1-4; size: once; D: TRBD1; CDR3: CASSTTGKLPNEKLFF; DNA: TGCGCCAGCAGTACGACAGGGAAGTTGCCTAATGAAAAACTGTTTTTT
V: TRBV6-4; J: TRBJ2-3; size: once; D: TRBD2; CDR3: CASSELAGEGDTQYF; DNA: TGTGCCAGCAGTGAACTAGCGGGAGAGGGAGATACGCAGTATTTT
V: TRBV6-6; J: TRBJ1-4; size: NA; D: NA; CDR3: CASRPGGTNEKLFF; DNA: TGTGCCAGCAGACCCGGGGGGACTAATGAAAAACTGTTTTTT
V: TRBV7-8; J: TRBJ2-6; size: NA; D: NA; CDR3: CASSQSGRASGANVLTF; DNA: TGTGCCAGCAGCCAGTCGGGAAGGGCCTCTGGGGCCAACGTCCTGACTTTC
V: TRBV30; J: TRBJ1-6; size: NA; D: NA; CDR3: CAWSVQMSGGSPLHF; DNA: TGTGCCTGGAGTGTACAGATGAGTGGGGGCTCACCCCTCCACTTT
V: TRBV27; J: TRBJ2-7; size: NA; D: NA; CDR3: CASSPAGARAYEQYF; DNA: TGTGCCAGCAGCCCCGCGGGGGCTAGGGCCTACGAGCAGTACTTC
V: TRBV18; J: TRBJ1-1; size: NA; D: TRBD1; CDR3: CASSASGTGINTEAFF; DNA: TGTGCCAGCTCAGCCTCCGGGACAGGAATTAACACTGAAGCTTTCTTT
V: TRBV28; J: TRBJ1-5; size: once; D: TRBD1; CDR3: CASSGMTGYNQPQHF; DNA: TGTGCCAGCAGTGGAATGACAGGGTATAATCAGCCCCAGCATTTT
V: TRBV15; J: TRBJ1-5; size: NA; D: NA; CDR3: CATSRDHGGFQPQHF; DNA: TGTGCCACCAGCAGAGATCACGGGGGTTTTCAGCCCCAGCATTTT
V: TRBV2; J: TRBJ1-2; size: few; D: TRBD1; CDR3: CASTPRGGGYGYTF; DNA: TGTGCCAGCACCCCTAGAGGGGGCGGGTATGGCTACACCTTC
V: TRBV18; J: TRBJ1-4; size: NA; D: NA; CDR3: CASSPPTGIGEKLFF; DNA: TGTGCCAGCTCACCACCCACAGGCATAGGTGAAAAACTGTTTTTT
V: TRBV4-1; J: TRBJ2-7; size: NA; D: TRBD1; CDR3: CASSPTGDRGEQYF; DNA: TGCGCCAGCAGCCCAACAGGGGATCGAGGCGAGCAGTACTTC
V: TRBV7-8; J: TRBJ1-2; size: NA; D: NA; CDR3: CASSLELAGDGYTF; DNA: TGTGCCAGCAGCTTAGAGTTGGCAGGGGATGGCTACACCTTC
V: TRBV29-1; J: TRBJ1-1; size: NA; D: NA; CDR3: CSVEETVNTEAFF; DNA: TGCAGCGTTGAAGAGACAGTGAACACTGAAGCTTTCTTT
V: TRBV19; J: TRBJ1-6; size: NA; D: TRBD1; CDR3: CASSTDRGSPLHF; DNA: TGTGCCAGTAGTACAGACAGGGGTTCACCCCTCCACTTT
V: TRBV29-1; J: TRBJ1-1; size: NA; D: NA; CDR3: CSVGTGNTEAFF; DNA: TGCAGCGTTGGAACGGGGAACACTGAAGCTTTCTTT
V: TRBV5-8; J: TRBJ1-5; size: NA; D: NA; CDR3: CASSQLGRPQHF; DNA: TGTGCCAGCAGCCAACTCGGGAGGCCCCAGCATTTT
V: TRBV30; J: TRBJ2-7; size: NA; D: NA; CDR3: CAWSRSYEQYF; DNA: TGTGCCTGGAGTCGGTCCTACGAGCAGTACTTC
V: TRBV5-1; J: TRBJ2-3; size: NA; D: TRBD2; CDR3: CASSPLLAGLATDTQYF; DNA: TGCGCCAGCAGCCCCCTACTAGCGGGGCTTGCCACAGATACGCAGTATTTT
V: TRBV30; J: TRBJ1-5; size: NA; D: NA; CDR3: CAWSKGLSILGNQPQHF; DNA: TGTGCCTGGAGTAAGGGGTTGAGTATTTTAGGCAATCAGCCCCAGCATTTT
V: TRBV7-2; J: TRBJ1-5; size: NA; D: TRBD1; CDR3: CASSDRGIQPQHF; DNA: TGTGCCAGCAGCGACAGGGGGATTCAGCCCCAGCATTTT
V: TRBV2; J: TRBJ2-7; size: NA; D: TRBD2; CDR3: CASSSGGTGYF; DNA: TGTGCCAGCAGTAGCGGGGGGACGGGATACTTC
V: TRBV5-6; J: TRBJ2-1; size: NA; D: NA; CDR3: CASSRTGGAYNEQFF; DNA: TGTGCCAGCAGCCGTACAGGGGGGGCGTACAATGAGCAGTTCTTC
V: TRBV15; J: TRBJ1-4; size: NA; D: NA; CDR3: CATSRDGVGNEKLFF; DNA: TGTGCCACCAGCAGAGATGGAGTAGGTAATGAAAAACTGTTTTTT
V: TRBV2; J: TRBJ2-3; size: NA; D: NA; CDR3: CASSDGLITDTQYF; DNA: TGTGCCAGCAGCGACGGACTGATCACAGATACGCAGTATTTT
V: TRBV11-2; J: TRBJ2-7; size: NA; D: NA; CDR3: CASSLNPTNEQYF; DNA: TGTGCCAGCAGCCTAAACCCTACCAACGAGCAGTACTTC
V: TRBV7-4; J: TRBJ2-3; size: NA; D: TRBD1; CDR3: CASSSTPRTGETDTQYF; DNA: TGTGCCAGCAGCTCCACCCCCCGGACAGGGGAGACAGATACGCAGTATTTT
V: TRBV3-1/TRBV3-2; J: TRBJ2-3; size: NA; D: TRBD2; CDR3: CASSHDVAGDTQYF; DNA: TGTGCCAGCAGCCACGACGTAGCGGGAGATACGCAGTATTTT
V: TRBV7-2; J: TRBJ2-5; size: NA; D: NA; CDR3: CASSNSGETQYF; DNA: TGTGCCAGCAGTAATAGCGGCGAGACCCAGTACTTC
V: TRBV29-1; J: TRBJ2-1; size: few; D: TRBD1; CDR3: CSVRKTSQGNEQFF; DNA: TGCAGCGTTCGCAAGACCTCACAGGGGAATGAGCAGTTCTTC
V: TRBV11-2; J: TRBJ2-1; size: NA; D: NA; CDR3: CASSVGQGGNEQFF; DNA: TGTGCCAGCAGTGTCGGGCAGGGCGGCAATGAGCAGTTCTTC
V: TRBV3-1/TRBV3-2; J: TRBJ2-1; size: NA; D: NA; CDR3: CASRGAGAAYNEQFF; DNA: TGTGCCAGCAGGGGGGCGGGAGCAGCCTACAATGAGCAGTTCTTC